This TCR beta chain was obtained from a study of OX40 agonist ivuxolimab in advanced cancers. On the study more broadly: Hepatocellular carcinoma, melanoma, renal cell or head and neck cancer occurred in dose-escalation patients.

Clones were sequenced by immunoSEQ multiplex PCR, and TCRdb holds only the in-frame ones, with some missing. The top ten hold 0.3% to 0.4% of the sample, which has approximately 65,000 clones, 87% seen once. The germline gives CDR1 MDHEN, CDR2 SYDVKM. This CDR3 has 15 residues. Trimming at V came to 4 bases and at J to 6 bases, leaving 6 bases not matched to a gene. Only a few counts were recorded for this clone. Sequences were derived from CD4+ or CD8+ T cells sorted from blood, sampled in a trial of the OX40 agonist ivuxolimab. The rearrangement links TRBV28 to TRBJ1-6; 7 bases are shared with TRBD1. The TCR was taken from an adult with an advanced solid tumor such as melanoma, head and neck, liver or kidney cancer. The CDR3 DNA is TGTGCCAGCAGTTCCAGGGGGTGGGTTAATTCACCCCTCCACTTT. This encodes CASSSRGWVNSPLHF.